The 29 T cell receptor beta chains below come from one sample, sequenced in a study of spatial heterogeneity in lung cancer. Documented time point: sample taken at primary tumor resection. Whole RNA was taken from tumor, nontumor lung or frozen PBMC; it was then sequenced unsorted. MiXCR, applied by TCRdb to the 5' RACE reads, yields one record per CDR3 protein. The table includes about 44,000 distinct CDR3 sequences, roughly an eighth detected once. The sample here was PBMCs, taken at surgery. Receptors originate from a male donor with early-stage non-small cell lung cancer.

The gene calls are TRBV7-2 and TRBJ2-5; no definite D call. The length of the CDR3 is 15 residues. The germline CDR1 and CDR2 sequences are SGHTA and FQGNSA. V lost 0 bases and J 1 base, leaving 9 bases between the germline ends. CDR3 residues: CASSLAPSFQETQYF. The CDR3 DNA reads as TGTGCCAGCAGCTTAGCCCCTTCATTCCAAGAGACCCAGTACTTC. Variable domain in full (rest from reference TRBV7-2 and TRBJ2-5): GAGVSQSPSNKVTEKGKDVELRCDPISGHTALYWYRQSLGQGLEFLIYFQGNSAPDKSGLPSDRFSAERTGGSVSTLTIQRTQQEDSAVYLCASSLAPSFQETQYFGPGTRLLVL.

The rearrangement joins TRBV6-5 to TRBJ2-5, with 12 bases fitting TRBD2. V lost 0 bases, J lost 4 bases, and 0 bases stayed unmatched. This CDR3 is built from 15 residues. Per germline, CDR1 MNHEY and CDR2 SVGAGI. The CDR3 loop is CASSYSTSGRETQYF. Written as DNA, the CDR3 is TGTGCCAGCAGTTACTCGACTAGCGGGAGAGAGACCCAGTACTTC.

Notes on this clonotype: An end of the junction differs from the germline gene, which may be a read error. V is TRBV4-2 and J is TRBJ1-1; D call uncertain. The CDR3 loop spans 14 amino acids. Germline CDR1 is LGHNA and CDR2 is YNFKEQ. The CDR3 loop is CTSSQDGRNTEAFF. The CDR3 DNA is TGTACCAGCAGCCAAGATGGCCGCAACACTGAAGCTTTCTTT.

This clonotype has just a few counts. The chain carries TRBV9 and TRBJ2-3; tentatively, D is TRBD2 (5 bases). Trimming took 0 bases from V and 0 from J, leaving 11 bases between them. The CDR3 length is 16 residues. Per germline, CDR1 SGDLS and CDR2 YYNGEE. CDR3: CASSVEAGLSTDTQYF. The DNA for the CDR3 is TGTGCCAGCAGCGTAGAGGCGGGTCTAAGCACAGATACGCAGTATTTT.

This clonotype has only a few counts. This chain joins TRBV5-4 and TRBJ2-5, with 13 bases lining up with TRBD2. CDR3 length: 17 amino acids. Germline V lookup: CDR1 SGHNT, CDR2 YYREEE (reference sequence). Losses at the gene ends were 0 bases for V and 2 bases for J; bases not matched to a gene: 4. The CDR3 sequence: CASSLGTSGGPQETQYF. As DNA, the CDR3 is TGTGCCAGCAGCTTGGGGACTAGCGGGGGACCTCAAGAGACCCAGTACTTC.

DNA of the CDR3: TGTGCCATCAGTGATGGGGTACCCACTGAAGCTTTCTTT. It is translated as CAISDGVPTEAFF. The chain has TRBV10-3 and TRBJ1-1; no clear D. Germline V CDR1 and CDR2: ENHRY, SYGVKD. Trimming stripped 3 bases from V and 4 bases from J, with 9 bases between. The length of the CDR3 is 13 residues.

In this sample, this clonotype turned up a few times. The CDR3 loop reads CSARGVSFEKLFF. CDR3 DNA sequence: TGCAGTGCTAGAGGCGTCTCTTTTGAAAAACTGTTTTTT. The V and J genes are TRBV20-1 and TRBJ1-4, with D uncertain. This CDR3 region has 13 residues. The germline V gene encodes CDR1 DFQATT and CDR2 SNEGSKA (reference sequence). Trimming stripped 1 base from V and 7 bases from J, with 10 bases between.

There are a few counts of this clonotype. The rearrangement uses TRBV12-3 or TRBV12-4 and TRBJ2-3, with D possibly TRBD2 on 5 matching bases. Trimming removed 3 bases at V and 3 bases at J, with 13 bases between. This CDR3 contains 15 residues. Here the CDR3 reads CASSFEGRWTDTQYF. The CDR3 DNA sequence: TGTGCCAGCAGTTTTGAGGGTCGGTGGACAGATACGCAGTATTTT.

This clonotype has more than one count but fewer than ten. The chain employs TRBV7-9 and TRBJ1-4; 9 bases are a match to TRBD1. The CDR3 runs to 15 residues. Germline V lookup: CDR1 SEHNR, CDR2 FQNEAQ (reference sequence). The ends lost 3 bases at V and 8 bases at J; junction bases unmatched: 7. Here the CDR3 DNA reads TGTGCCAGCAGCTTCAACAGGGGGCAAGGGGAAAAACTGTTTTTT. Its protein is CASSFNRGQGEKLFF.

The sample holds many counts of this clonotype. V usage is TRBV12-3 or TRBV12-4 and J usage is TRBJ2-5; unclear D gene. The CDR3 is 13 amino acids. Trimming stripped 0 bases from V and 2 bases from J, with 4 bases between. For the CDR3, the DNA is TGTGCCAGCAGTTTAGCCGAACAAGAGACCCAGTACTTC. It specifies CASSLAEQETQYF.

This clonotype has ten or more counts. The chain recombines TRBV2 with TRBJ2-7, with a possible D match to TRBD2 (6 bases). The CDR3 is made up of 11 amino acids. Germline CDR1 is SNHLY and CDR2 is FYNNEI. V lost 3 bases to trimming and J lost 6 bases, with 6 bases between them. CDR3 bases: TGTGCCAGCAGTGACGGGGGCGAGCAGTACTTC. Protein sequence: CASSDGGEQYF.

The J gene is TRBJ2-1, the V gene TRBV14; D is unresolved. This CDR3 region has 14 residues. V lost 1 base and J lost 5, with 9 bases in between. The germline V gene encodes CDR1 SGHDN and CDR2 FVKESK. CDR3 residues: CASSQASRDNEQFF. CDR3 bases: TGTGCCAGCAGCCAAGCAAGTAGGGACAATGAGCAGTTCTTC.

This sequence joins TRBV3-1 and TRBJ1-2, with 8 bases that match TRBD1. The CDR3 runs 14 residues. With V trimmed by 1 base and J by 7 bases, 5 bases remained unmatched. CDR1 and CDR2 (germline): LGHDT, YNNKEL (reference sequence). The CDR3 is CASSQGQGSGGYTF. The CDR3 DNA reads as TGTGCCAGCAGCCAAGGACAGGGGTCAGGTGGCTACACCTTC.

CDR3 bases: TGTGCCAGCTCACCCCCGGACAGGGAGAACACTGAAGCTTTCTTT. Translated: CASSPPDRENTEAFF. The genes are TRBV18 and TRBJ1-1, with 8 positions matching TRBD1. CDR1 is KGHSH and CDR2 is LQKENI in the germline V gene. This CDR3 comprises 15 residues. V was pared by 3 bases and J by 1 base, with 4 bases of the junction left unmatched.

This clonotype was observed at least ten times. V and J are TRBV7-9 and TRBJ2-1; 9 bases are shared with TRBD2. Germline lookup yields CDR1 SEHNR and CDR2 FQNEAQ (reference sequence). V lost 6 bases and J lost 5; bases outside the gene matches: 14. The CDR3 has 17 amino acids. The CDR3 loop reads CASSLPLRLAVNNEQFF. The CDR3 DNA follows: TGTGCCAGCAGTTTACCCCTCCGACTAGCGGTAAACAATGAGCAGTTCTTC.

The V call is TRBV10-3, the J call TRBJ2-2, with 10 bases lining up with TRBD2. The CDR3 length is 16 residues. In germline, CDR1 is ENHRY, CDR2 SYGVKD. V was pared by 7 bases and J by 7 bases, with 12 bases of the junction left unmatched. The CDR3 here is CAITRALAGKDGELFF. The CDR3 DNA reads as TGTGCCATCACCAGAGCACTAGCGGGGAAGGACGGGGAGCTGTTTTTT.

The sample holds a few counts of this clonotype. The rearrangement uses TRBV5-1 and TRBJ2-1, with D perhaps TRBD1 (6 bases). V was cut by 2 bases and J by 8 bases, with 20 bases left in between. CDR3 length equals 16 residues. Germline V gene lookup returns CDR1 SGHRS and CDR2 YFSETQ. As DNA, the CDR3 is TGCGCCAGCAGCTTCTGGACAGCCGACATTGGGGATGAGCAGTTCTTC. Protein product: CASSFWTADIGDEQFF.

This clonotype was seen ten or more times. The chain is built from TRBV6-1 and TRBJ2-3, with D uncertain. There are 12 residues in the CDR3. Trimming stripped 8 bases from V and 4 bases from J, with 10 bases between. Germline-derived CDR1 and CDR2 are MNHNS and SASEGT. The CDR3 DNA is TGTGCCAGCGGGGTGTGGGCAGATACGCAGTATTTT. Amino acid sequence: CASGVWADTQYF.

This clonotype has more than one count but fewer than ten. The chain joins TRBV3-1 to TRBJ1-1; tentative D call: TRBD1 (5 bases). V lost 0 bases, J lost 0 bases, and 8 bases lay in between. CDR1 is LGHDT and CDR2 is YNNKEL in the germline V gene (reference sequence). The CDR3 spans 15 residues. For the CDR3, the DNA is TGTGCCAGCAGCCAAGATAGGGGCATGAACACTGAAGCTTTCTTT. Amino acids: CASSQDRGMNTEAFF.

This clonotype showed up just a few times. The chain couples TRBV3-1 to TRBJ2-5; perhaps TRBD1 as D (6 bases). Trimming pared 5 bases from V and 9 bases from J, leaving 16 bases between. Germline loops: CDR1 LGHDT, CDR2 YNNKEL (reference sequence). The CDR3 has 13 amino acids. The chain's CDR3 is CASSEGHGLAQYF. In DNA, the CDR3 is TGTGCCAGCAGCGAGGGACACGGCTTGGCCCAGTACTTC.

Ten or more counts support this clonotype. V is TRBV28 and J is TRBJ2-5; the D gene is possibly TRBD1 (6 bases). CDR1 is MDHEN and CDR2 is SYDVKM in the germline V gene. Between the trimmed V and J ends, which lost 6 bases and 4 bases, there was a span of 15 bases. The CDR3 has 14 amino acids. In nucleotides, the CDR3 is TGTGCCAGCAGCCCAACGGACAGACGAGAGACCCAGTACTTC. Translated: CASSPTDRRETQYF.

This clonotype was observed a handful of times. The V call is TRBV7-2, the J call TRBJ2-3; 7 positions match TRBD2. Trimming removed 0 bases from V and 10 bases from J; junction bases left unmatched: 10. Germline CDR1 and CDR2: SGHTA and FQGNSA. This CDR3 is built from 15 residues. The CDR3 DNA reads as TGTGCCAGCAGCTTAGCCAGCGGGGCCCTTCAACCGCAGTATTTT. It encodes CASSLASGALQPQYF.

This clonotype has only a few counts. This chain connects TRBV29-1 to TRBJ2-3; D could derive from TRBD1 or TRBD2 (6 bases each). V shed 6 bases and J shed 3 bases, with 13 bases lying between them. Germline CDR1 reads SQVTM; CDR2 reads ANQGSEA. The CDR3 loop spans 13 amino acids. The CDR3 protein is CSVDRRATDTQYF. CDR3 sequence (DNA): TGCAGCGTAGACAGGAGGGCTACAGATACGCAGTATTTT.

This clonotype occurred many times. This rearrangement joins TRBV10-3 to TRBJ2-5, with D possibly TRBD2 on 5 matching bases. CDR1 is ENHRY and CDR2 is SYGVKD in the germline V gene. The CDR3 contains 12 residues. V lost 8 bases and J lost 2, with 9 bases in between. This chain's CDR3 is CAIGGLQETQYF. CDR3 in DNA: TGTGCCATCGGCGGGTTACAAGAGACCCAGTACTTC.

The sample holds a few counts of this clonotype. V and J are TRBV18 and TRBJ1-1; D gene ambiguous. Per the germline V gene, CDR1 is KGHSH and CDR2 is LQKENI. The V gene lost 3 bases and the J gene lost 2 bases, with 4 bases spanning the gap. CDR3 length: 12 residues. In nucleotides, the CDR3 is TGTGCCAGCTCACCCCCCAACACTGAAGCTTTCTTT. Translating it yields CASSPPNTEAFF.

This clonotype was observed a few times. V is TRBV5-1 and J is TRBJ2-7; 11 bases line up with TRBD1. With V trimmed by 0 bases and J by 3 bases, 23 bases remained unmatched. This CDR3 comprises 22 residues. Germline loops: CDR1 SGHRS, CDR2 YFSETQ. The CDR3 region is CASSLGSQSGQGAPPGYYEQYF. Written as DNA, the CDR3 is TGCGCCAGCAGCTTGGGAAGCCAATCCGGACAGGGGGCCCCACCGGGGTACTACGAGCAGTACTTC.

The chain combines TRBV20-1 with TRBJ2-7; D possibly corresponds to TRBD2 (5 bases). Germline CDR1 reads DFQATT; CDR2 reads SNEGSKA (reference sequence). With 3 bases removed from V and 3 bases from J, the gap between germline ends came to 12 bases. The CDR3 is 13 amino acids. The CDR3 spells CSASQRTDYEQYF. For the CDR3, the DNA is TGCAGTGCTAGTCAAAGGACTGACTACGAGCAGTACTTC.

This chain links TRBV5-1 with TRBJ1-6; D is uncertain. The CDR3 extends over 15 amino acids. In germline, CDR1 is SGHRS, CDR2 YFSETQ. Between the trimmed V and J ends, which lost 0 bases and 4 bases, there was a span of 8 bases. The CDR3 loop reads CASSLEAPYNSPLHF. The CDR3 DNA sequence: TGCGCCAGCAGCTTGGAGGCACCTTATAATTCACCCCTCCACTTT.

This clonotype was seen many times. The V call is TRBV4-1, the J call TRBJ1-5; the D is unclear. Trimming took 1 base from V and 1 from J, leaving 11 bases between them. Germline V gives CDR1 MGHRA, CDR2 YSYEKL. The length of the CDR3 is 16 residues. The CDR3 loop reads CASSQVSALSNQPQHF. Here the CDR3 DNA reads TGCGCCAGCAGCCAAGTGTCGGCATTGAGCAATCAGCCCCAGCATTTT.